This TCR beta chain emerged from a study of T cells in Graves' hyperthyroidism and ophthalmopathy. This clonotype has a handful of counts. What was amplified from RNA transcripts were TCR beta CDR3 regions. The primer set for the first-round RT-PCR of the TCR CDR3 was HTBI. A single record per CDR3 protein comes from TCRdb applying MiXCR to the multiplex PCR reads. Counted here are around 350,000 distinct CDR3 sequences, 13% to 15% occurring once; the ten biggest clones make up roughly 19%. This CDR3 is 13 amino acids long. The J segment lost 5 bases and the V segment lost 5 bases, leaving 6 bases of the junction unmatched. The germline gives CDR1 DFQATT, CDR2 SNEGSKA (reference sequence).

Sequencing input: blood. V is TRBV20-1 and J is TRBJ2-1; 7 bases are shared with TRBD2. This sequence originates from a woman aged 55-75 years with Graves' ophthalmopathy. The CDR3 sequence: CSASGLGNNEQFF. For the CDR3, the DNA is TGCAGTGCTTCCGGACTAGGGAACAATGAGCAGTTCTTC.